This TCR beta chain was sequenced in a study of beta chain features in type 1 diabetes. Trimming removed 5 bases from V and 3 bases from J, with 6 bases in between. Per the germline V gene, CDR1 is SGHTA and CDR2 is FQGNSA. The CDR3 has 12 amino acids. A remark on this clone: In the same sample, other DNA sequences code for this CDR3.

Isolated RNA was reverse transcribed in full, so expressed TCRB transcripts were sequenced. Clones were sequenced by immunoSEQ multiplex PCR, and TCRdb holds only the in-frame ones, with some missing. The table records 850,000 to 900,000 clones, roughly 15% of them present only once. Sequenced: naive CD4+ T cells from blood. The receptor was derived from a young woman in good health. V usage is TRBV7-2 and J usage is TRBJ2-3; no clear D. CDR3 sequence: CASSVSTDTQYF. For the CDR3, the DNA is TGTGCCAGCAGCGTCAGTACAGATACGCAGTATTTT. Looking up the rest from reference TRBV7-2 and TRBJ2-3 gives the full variable domain: GAGVSQSPSNKVTEKGKDVELRCDPISGHTALYWYRQSLGQGLEFLIYFQGNSAPDKSGLPSDRFSAERTGGSVSTLTIQRTQQEDSAVYLCASSVSTDTQYFGPGTRLTVL.